This T cell receptor beta chain was captured by sequencing in a study of T cell responses to AZD1222 COVID-19 vaccine. The study, taken as a whole, reports: Spike was spanned by vaccine-associated CD4 TCRs, which were dominant at 160-218 and 743-854. Just a handful of people given AZD1222 tested seropositive at baseline.

Sequenced by immunoSEQ multiplex PCR; TCRdb stores in-frame clones only, minus some. The profile shows approximately 130,000 clones, roughly 90% of them singletons. Germline assignment: CDR1 SGHNT and CDR2 YYREEE (reference sequence). Deletions cut 4 bases from V and 2 bases from J, with 10 bases between. The CDR3 consists of 13 residues. Comment on this clone: What it binds is not known.

The chain carries TRBV5-4 and TRBJ2-7; tentatively, D is TRBD1 (5 bases). The source was peripheral blood, collected on day 0 of MenACWY control vaccination. This clonotype was sampled from an adult in good health. CDR3 residues: CASSVDITYEQYF. The CDR3 coding sequence is TGTGCCAGCAGCGTGGACATCACCTACGAGCAGTACTTC.